This passage covers 9 T cell receptor beta chains from one sample sequenced in a study of blood T cell repertoires in COVID-19. Repertoires were generated with immunoSEQ multiplex PCR, while TCRdb's copy carries only in-frame clones and drops some. The sample records around 150,000 clones, 75% to 90% being singletons. Sequenced material: peripheral blood. Source of these receptors: a woman aged 60-70 years with active or convalescent COVID-19.

The rearrangement uses TRBV10-3 and TRBJ2-7; D is ambiguous. Per germline, CDR1 ENHRY and CDR2 SYGVKD. The CDR3 has 15 amino acids. Trimming cost V 0 bases and J 0 bases, with 9 bases left between them. The CDR3 spells CAISESAASSYEQYF. The CDR3 DNA follows: TGTGCCATCAGTGAGTCGGCGGCTAGCTCCTACGAGCAGTACTTC.

The rearrangement joins TRBV6-5 to TRBJ2-7, with 10 bases that match TRBD1. V shed 4 bases, J shed 3 bases, and the junction held 6 bases outside the gene matches. Germline V gene sequence: CDR1 MNHEY, CDR2 SVGAGI. CDR3 length equals 15 residues. The CDR3 nucleotides read TGTGCCAGCAGTTTCGACCGGGACAGGGGCTACGAGCAGTACTTC. Protein product: CASSFDRDRGYEQYF.

The V gene is TRBV12-5, the J gene TRBJ2-3, with D unclear. The germline gives CDR1 LGHNT, CDR2 FRNRAP. The V and J ends lost 3 bases and 1 base respectively, with 2 bases between them. The CDR3 spans 12 residues. The CDR3, as DNA: TGTGCTAGTGGTTTCGGCACAGATACGCAGTATTTT. It codes for CASGFGTDTQYF.

The genes are TRBV15 and TRBJ1-2; 8 nucleotides agree with TRBD1. The V segment lost 6 bases and the J segment 1 base; nucleotides outside the gene matches: 1. There are 13 residues in the CDR3. From germline, CDR1 is LNHNV and CDR2 YYDKDF (reference sequence). DNA for the CDR3: TGTGCCACCAGTGACAGGGGTAACTATGGCTACACCTTC. It yields the protein CATSDRGNYGYTF.

This clone has a handful of counts. The V and J genes are TRBV19 and TRBJ1-1; no reliable D call. Trimming cost V 1 base and J 5 bases, with 8 bases left between them. This CDR3 has 13 residues. The germline V gene encodes CDR1 LNHDA and CDR2 SQIVND (reference sequence). DNA of the CDR3: TGTGCCAGTAGTATAGTAACAGAGACTGAAGCTTTCTTT. It specifies CASSIVTETEAFF.

The chain joins TRBV24-1 to TRBJ2-4, with 7 bases fitting TRBD1. The J segment lost 8 bases and the V segment lost 1 base, leaving 7 bases of the junction unmatched. The CDR3 extends over 15 amino acids. Germline V CDR1 and CDR2: KGHDR, SFDVKD. CDR3 in amino acids: CATSDFKGARYIQYF. The CDR3 DNA is TGTGCCACCAGTGATTTCAAGGGGGCGCGATACATTCAGTACTTC.

The chain is built from TRBV7-6 and TRBJ2-7; 10 nucleotides line up with TRBD1. The CDR3 runs 15 residues. Germline assignment: CDR1 SGHVS and CDR2 FNYEAQ. V trimming: 1 base; J trimming: 2 bases; junction bases outside the gene matches: 2. The CDR3 nucleotides read TGTGCCAGCAGCTTAGGGGACAGGGGAACCTACGAGCAGTACTTC. Translation: CASSLGDRGTYEQYF.

The genes are TRBV5-6 and TRBJ1-1; no reliable D call. V was pared by 0 bases and J by 0 bases, with 6 bases between. Germline V gives CDR1 SGHDT, CDR2 YYEEEE. The CDR3 is 14 amino acids. The CDR3 loop reads CASSLDRLNTEAFF. The CDR3 region has the DNA TGTGCCAGCAGCTTGGACAGATTGAACACTGAAGCTTTCTTT.

The rearrangement joins TRBV18 to TRBJ1-1; D unclear. This CDR3 spans 15 amino acids. The V end lost 6 bases, the J end lost 1 base, and 15 bases lay between the germline ends. Per the germline V gene, CDR1 is KGHSH and CDR2 is LQKENI. The CDR3 coding sequence is TGTGCCAGCTCTCCTGGCGGCAGTAGGAACACTGAAGCTTTCTTT. Its translation is CASSPGGSRNTEAFF.